The T cell receptor (beta chain) described here comes from a study of Ad26.COV2.S vaccination and SARS-CoV-2 variants. About the study: As a participant in COV1001, the donor was in the Ad26.COV2.S trial arm. Ad26.COV2.S was injected intramuscularly once or twice, 56 days apart. Overall study findings and caveats: Across vaccine and placebo recipients, the breadth of non-spike TCRs was similar.

The CDR3 is 16 residues long. The ends lost 0 bases at V and 0 bases at J; junction bases unmatched: 6. Germline loops: CDR1 SQVTM, CDR2 ANQGSEA. Comments on this clone: The antigen is undetermined.

The treatment denotes: about 20 received Ad26.COV2.S at low or high dose, single or two shots; about five received placebo; per-sample allocation not given. The study sampled participants on day 63 after the first vaccine or placebo injection. Participants' vaccine, an Ad26 vector, delivered Wuhan-strain SARS-CoV-2 spike. Using immunoSEQ multiplex PCR, the repertoire was profiled, and TCRdb retains in-frame clones only, with some absent. In the table there are a few hundred thousand clones, around 87% of which are singletons. This clonotype was sampled from a person aged 18-60 years who received the Ad26.COV2.S COVID-19 vaccine or a placebo. The V gene is TRBV29-1, the J gene TRBJ2-3; 7 nucleotides align to TRBD1. Source: peripheral blood, taken in a trial of Ad26.COV2.S vaccine versus placebo. Here the CDR3 reads CSVEDPRDRSTDTQYF. For the CDR3, the DNA is TGCAGCGTTGAAGACCCCCGGGACAGAAGCACAGATACGCAGTATTTT.